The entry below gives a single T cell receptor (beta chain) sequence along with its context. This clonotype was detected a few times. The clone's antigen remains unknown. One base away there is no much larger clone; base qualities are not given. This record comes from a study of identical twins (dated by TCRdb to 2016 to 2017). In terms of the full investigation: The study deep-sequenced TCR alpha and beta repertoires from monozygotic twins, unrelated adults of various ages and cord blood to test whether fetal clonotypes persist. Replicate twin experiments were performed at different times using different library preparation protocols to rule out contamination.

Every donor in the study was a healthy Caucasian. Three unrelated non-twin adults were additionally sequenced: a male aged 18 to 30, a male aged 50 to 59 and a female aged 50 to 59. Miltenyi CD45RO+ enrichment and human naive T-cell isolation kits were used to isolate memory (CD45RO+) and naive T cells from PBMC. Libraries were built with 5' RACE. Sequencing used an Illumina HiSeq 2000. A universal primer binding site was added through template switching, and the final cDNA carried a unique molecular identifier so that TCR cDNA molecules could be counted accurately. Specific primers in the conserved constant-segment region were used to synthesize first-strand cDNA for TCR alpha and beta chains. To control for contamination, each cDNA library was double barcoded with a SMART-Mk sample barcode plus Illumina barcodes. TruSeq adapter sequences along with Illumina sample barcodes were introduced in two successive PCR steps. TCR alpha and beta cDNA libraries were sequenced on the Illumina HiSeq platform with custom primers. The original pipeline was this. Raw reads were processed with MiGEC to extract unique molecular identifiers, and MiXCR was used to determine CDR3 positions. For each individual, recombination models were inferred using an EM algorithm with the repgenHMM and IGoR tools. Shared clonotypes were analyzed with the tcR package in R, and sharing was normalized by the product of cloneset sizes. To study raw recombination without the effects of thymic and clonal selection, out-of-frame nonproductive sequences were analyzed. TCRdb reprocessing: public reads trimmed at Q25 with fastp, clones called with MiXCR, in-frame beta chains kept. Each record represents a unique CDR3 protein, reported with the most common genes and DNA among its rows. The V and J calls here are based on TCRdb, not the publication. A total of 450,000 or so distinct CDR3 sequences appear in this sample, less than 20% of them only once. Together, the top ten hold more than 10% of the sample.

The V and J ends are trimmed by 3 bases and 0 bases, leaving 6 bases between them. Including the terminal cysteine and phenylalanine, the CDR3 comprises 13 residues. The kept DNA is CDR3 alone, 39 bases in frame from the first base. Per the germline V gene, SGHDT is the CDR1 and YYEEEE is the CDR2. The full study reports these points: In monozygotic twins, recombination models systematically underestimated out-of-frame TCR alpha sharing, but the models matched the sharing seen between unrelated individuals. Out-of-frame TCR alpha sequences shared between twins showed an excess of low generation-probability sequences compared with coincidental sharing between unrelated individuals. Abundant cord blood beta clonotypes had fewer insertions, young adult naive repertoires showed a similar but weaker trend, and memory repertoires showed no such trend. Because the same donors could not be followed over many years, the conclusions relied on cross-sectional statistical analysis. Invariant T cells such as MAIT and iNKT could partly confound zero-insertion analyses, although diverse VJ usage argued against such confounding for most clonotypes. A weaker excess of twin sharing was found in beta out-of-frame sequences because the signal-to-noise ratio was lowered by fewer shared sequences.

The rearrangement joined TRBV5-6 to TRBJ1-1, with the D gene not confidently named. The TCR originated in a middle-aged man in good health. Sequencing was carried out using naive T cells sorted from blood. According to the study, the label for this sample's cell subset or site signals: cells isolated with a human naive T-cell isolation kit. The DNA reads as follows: TGTGCCAGCAGCTCCCCGCTGAACACTGAAGCTTTCTTT. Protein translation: CASSSPLNTEAFF. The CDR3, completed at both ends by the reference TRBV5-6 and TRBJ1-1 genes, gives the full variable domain DAGVTQSPTHLIKTRGQQVTLRCSPKSGHDTVSWYQQALGQGPQFIFQYYEEEERQRGNFPDRFSGHQFPNYSSELNVNALLLGDSALYLCASSSPLNTEAFFGQGTRLTVV.